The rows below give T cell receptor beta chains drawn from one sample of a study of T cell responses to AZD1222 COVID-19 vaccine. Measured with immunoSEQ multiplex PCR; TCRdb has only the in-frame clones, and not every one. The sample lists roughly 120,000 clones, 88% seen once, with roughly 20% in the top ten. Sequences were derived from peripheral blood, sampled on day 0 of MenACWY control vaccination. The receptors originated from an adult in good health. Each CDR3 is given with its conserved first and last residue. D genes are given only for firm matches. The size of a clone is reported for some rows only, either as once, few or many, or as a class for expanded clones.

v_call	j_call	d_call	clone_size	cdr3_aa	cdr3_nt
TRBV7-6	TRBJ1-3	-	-	CASSDRRGPSGNTIYF	TGTGCCAGCAGCGACCGCCGGGGTCCCTCTGGAAACACCATATATTTT
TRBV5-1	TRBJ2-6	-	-	CASSPGISSGANVLTF	TGCGCCAGCAGCCCAGGAATATCCTCTGGGGCCAACGTCCTGACTTTC
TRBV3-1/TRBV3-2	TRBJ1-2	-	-	CASSHWMGSYTF	TGTGCCAGCAGTCACTGGATGGGGAGCTACACCTTC
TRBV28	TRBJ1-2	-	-	CASNGPSHYGYTF	TGTGCCAGCAACGGACCCTCCCACTATGGCTACACCTTC
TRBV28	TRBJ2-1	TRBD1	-	CASSSLGEGAENEQFF	TGTGCCAGCAGCTCTCTCGGAGAGGGGGCTGAGAATGAGCAGTTCTTC
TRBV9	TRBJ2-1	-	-	CASSVTSTINEQFF	TGTGCCAGCAGCGTAACTAGTACAATAAATGAGCAGTTCTTC
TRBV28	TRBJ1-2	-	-	CASSLRDNNYGYTF	TGTGCCAGCAGCTTACGCGACAATAACTATGGCTACACCTTC
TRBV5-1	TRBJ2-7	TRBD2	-	CASSLPLADREQYF	TGCGCCAGCAGCTTGCCGCTAGCGGATAGGGAGCAGTACTTC
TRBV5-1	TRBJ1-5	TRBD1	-	CASSLHSGQGSPHQPQHF	TGCGCCAGCAGCTTGCATTCGGGACAGGGAAGCCCACATCAGCCCCAGCATTTT
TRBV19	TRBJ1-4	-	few	CASGNEKLFF	TGTGCCAGTGGTAATGAAAAACTGTTTTTT
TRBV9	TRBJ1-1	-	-	CASSLSGRGSHEAFF	TGTGCCAGCAGCCTCTCAGGAAGGGGGTCCCATGAAGCTTTCTTT
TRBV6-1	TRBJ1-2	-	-	CASSESVQPYGYTF	TGTGCCAGCAGTGAAAGCGTACAGCCCTATGGCTACACCTTC
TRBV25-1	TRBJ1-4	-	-	CASSEPISGNEKLFF	TGTGCCAGCAGTGAACCAATCTCGGGGAATGAAAAACTGTTTTTT
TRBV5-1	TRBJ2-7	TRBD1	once	CASSLTGTASYEQYF	TGCGCCAGCAGCTTAACCGGGACAGCCTCCTACGAGCAGTACTTC
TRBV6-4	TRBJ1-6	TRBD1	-	CASSAGTGGDSPLHF	TGTGCCAGCAGCGCCGGGACAGGGGGGGATTCACCCCTCCACTTT
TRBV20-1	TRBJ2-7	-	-	CSAVGVGQYF	TGCAGTGCCGTAGGGGTCGGGCAGTACTTC
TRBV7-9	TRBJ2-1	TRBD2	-	CASSLQAGAYNEQFF	TGTGCCAGCAGCTTACAAGCGGGAGCCTACAATGAGCAGTTCTTC
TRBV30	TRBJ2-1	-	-	CAWATNEQFF	TGTGCCTGGGCCACCAATGAGCAGTTCTTC
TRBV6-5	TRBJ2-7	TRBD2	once	CAARHTSGEQYF	TGTGCCGCCCGACATACTAGCGGCGAGCAGTACTTC
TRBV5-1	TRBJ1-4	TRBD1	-	CASSTGGQGNEKLFF	TGCGCCAGCAGCACCGGGGGACAGGGTAATGAAAAACTGTTTTTT
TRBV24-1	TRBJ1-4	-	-	CATSDAGTEGEKLFF	TGTGCCACCAGTGACGCCGGGACGGAGGGAGAAAAACTGTTTTTT
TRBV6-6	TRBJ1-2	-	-	CASSDLQGDYTF	TGTGCCAGCAGTGACCTCCAAGGGGACTACACCTTC
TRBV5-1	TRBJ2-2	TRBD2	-	CASSLGTSTGELFF	TGCGCCAGCAGCTTGGGGACTAGCACCGGGGAGCTGTTTTTT
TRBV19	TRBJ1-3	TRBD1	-	CASIRAGTGLSSGNTIYF	TGTGCCAGTATCCGAGCCGGGACAGGGCTCTCCTCTGGAAACACCATATATTTT
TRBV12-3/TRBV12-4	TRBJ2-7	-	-	CASSLGPNYEQYF	TGTGCCAGCAGTTTGGGGCCGAACTACGAGCAGTACTTC
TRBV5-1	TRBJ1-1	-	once	CASFRQPNTEAFF	TGCGCCAGCTTCCGACAGCCGAACACTGAAGCTTTCTTT
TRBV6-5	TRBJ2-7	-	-	CASSSSSYEQYF	TGTGCCAGCAGCTCAAGCTCCTACGAGCAGTACTTC
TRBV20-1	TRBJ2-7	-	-	CSASGLDYEQYF	TGCAGTGCTAGTGGTCTGGATTACGAGCAGTACTTC
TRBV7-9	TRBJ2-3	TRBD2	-	CASSLGAGVDTQYF	TGTGCCAGCAGCTTAGGTGCGGGAGTCGATACGCAGTATTTT
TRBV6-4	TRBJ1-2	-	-	CASRGGGNYGYTF	TGTGCCAGCAGGGGAGGCGGTAACTATGGCTACACCTTC
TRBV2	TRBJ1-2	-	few	CASSDSNYGYTF	TGTGCCAGCAGTGACAGTAACTATGGCTACACCTTC
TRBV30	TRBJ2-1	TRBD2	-	CAWKVAGVANEQFF	TGTGCCTGGAAAGTAGCGGGAGTGGCCAATGAGCAGTTCTTC
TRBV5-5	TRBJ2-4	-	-	CASSSAGMNIQYF	TGTGCCAGCAGCTCGGCCGGGATGAACATTCAGTACTTC
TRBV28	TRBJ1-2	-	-	CASSFDSPYGYTF	TGTGCCAGCAGTTTTGACAGCCCCTATGGCTACACCTTC
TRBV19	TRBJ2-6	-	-	CATLMRAGANVLTF	TGTGCCACCCTCATGAGGGCTGGGGCCAACGTCCTGACTTTC
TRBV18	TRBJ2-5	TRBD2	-	CASSFSGKGETQYF	TGTGCCAGCTCCTTTAGCGGGAAAGGAGAGACCCAGTACTTC
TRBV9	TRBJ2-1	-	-	CASSDGGSYNEQFF	TGTGCCAGCAGCGATGGGGGGTCCTACAATGAGCAGTTCTTC
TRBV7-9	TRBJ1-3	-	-	CASSYRARESGNTIYF	TGTGCCAGCAGCTACCGAGCCCGCGAGTCTGGAAACACCATATATTTT
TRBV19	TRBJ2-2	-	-	CASMAMRSGAPGELFF	TGTGCCAGTATGGCAATGAGGAGTGGGGCTCCCGGGGAGCTGTTTTTT
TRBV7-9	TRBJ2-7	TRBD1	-	CATTGVEYEQYF	TGTGCCACCACAGGGGTTGAGTACGAGCAGTACTTC
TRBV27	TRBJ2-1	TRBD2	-	CASSPRLAGANEQFF	TGTGCCAGCAGTCCCCGATTAGCGGGAGCAAATGAGCAGTTCTTC
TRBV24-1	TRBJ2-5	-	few	CATSAQGGTQYF	TGTGCCACCAGTGCCCAGGGGGGAACCCAGTACTTC
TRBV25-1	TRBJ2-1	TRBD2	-	CAPSGRASEQFF	TGTGCCCCTAGCGGGAGGGCCAGTGAGCAGTTCTTC
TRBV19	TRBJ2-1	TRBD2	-	CASSISRLAGLDNNEQFF	TGTGCCAGTAGTATAAGTCGGCTAGCGGGATTGGATAACAATGAGCAGTTCTTC
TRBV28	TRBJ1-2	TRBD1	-	CASSLTGARDGYTF	TGTGCCAGCAGTTTAACAGGGGCGCGGGATGGCTACACCTTC
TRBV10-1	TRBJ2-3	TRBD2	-	CASSVASGDTDTQYF	TGCGCCAGCAGTGTTGCTAGCGGGGACACAGATACGCAGTATTTT
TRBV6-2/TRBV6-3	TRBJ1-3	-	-	CASSYGTAVSGNTIYF	TGTGCCAGCAGTTACGGCACGGCAGTCTCTGGAAACACCATATATTTT
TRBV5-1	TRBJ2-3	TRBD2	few	CASSLYLGAGRTDTQYF	TGCGCCAGCAGCTTGTATCTTGGAGCGGGGCGCACAGATACGCAGTATTTT
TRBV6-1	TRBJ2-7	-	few	CASSERRAYEQYF	TGTGCCAGCAGTGAGAGACGGGCCTACGAGCAGTACTTC
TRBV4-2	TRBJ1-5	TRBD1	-	CASSHNPGQGASRPQHF	TGTGCCAGCAGCCATAATCCGGGACAGGGGGCTTCTCGGCCCCAGCATTTT
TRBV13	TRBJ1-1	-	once	CASSSTQGNTEAFF	TGTGCCAGCAGCTCAACACAAGGAAACACTGAAGCTTTCTTT
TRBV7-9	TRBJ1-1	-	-	CASSLVWGNKHTEAFF	TGTGCCAGCAGCTTAGTATGGGGGAATAAGCACACTGAAGCTTTCTTT
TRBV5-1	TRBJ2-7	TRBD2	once	CASSLAGETYEQYF	TGCGCCAGCAGCTTAGCGGGAGAGACCTACGAGCAGTACTTC
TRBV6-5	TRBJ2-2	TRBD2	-	CASSRSGSRSGELFF	TGTGCCAGCAGCAGGAGCGGGAGTCGGAGCGGGGAGCTGTTTTTT
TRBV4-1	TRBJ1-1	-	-	CASSQGPSHSSLNTEAFF	TGCGCCAGCAGCCAAGGTCCCTCCCATTCCTCACTAAACACTGAAGCTTTCTTT
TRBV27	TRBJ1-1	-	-	CATEIGTEAFF	TGTGCCACCGAAATTGGTACTGAAGCTTTCTTT
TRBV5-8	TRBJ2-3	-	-	CASSLSWGPDTQYF	TGTGCCAGCAGCTTGTCGTGGGGCCCAGATACGCAGTATTTT